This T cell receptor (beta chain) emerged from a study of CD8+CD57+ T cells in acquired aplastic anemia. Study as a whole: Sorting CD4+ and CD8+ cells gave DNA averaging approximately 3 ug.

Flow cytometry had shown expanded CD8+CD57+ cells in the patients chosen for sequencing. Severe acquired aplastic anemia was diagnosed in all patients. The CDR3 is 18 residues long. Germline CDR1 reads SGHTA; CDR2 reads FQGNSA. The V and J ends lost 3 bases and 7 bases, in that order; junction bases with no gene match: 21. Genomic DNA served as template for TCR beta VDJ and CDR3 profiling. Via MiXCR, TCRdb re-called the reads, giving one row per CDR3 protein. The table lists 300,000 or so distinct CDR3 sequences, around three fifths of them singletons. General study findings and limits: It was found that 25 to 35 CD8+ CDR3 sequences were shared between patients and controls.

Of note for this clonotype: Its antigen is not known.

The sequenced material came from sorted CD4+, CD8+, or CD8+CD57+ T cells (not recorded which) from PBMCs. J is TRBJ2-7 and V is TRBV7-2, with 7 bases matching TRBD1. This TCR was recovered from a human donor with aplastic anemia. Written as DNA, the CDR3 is TGTGCCAGCAGCTTCGGGACAGTGAACACTGAAGCTATTAGGGAGCAGTACTTC. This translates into CASSFGTVNTEAIREQYF.